Below, 29 T cell receptor beta chains from the same sample are listed, as sequenced in a study of OX40 agonist ivuxolimab in advanced cancers. Libraries were prepared by immunoSEQ multiplex PCR; TCRdb keeps only in-frame clonotypes and omits some of them. The data show tens of thousands of clones, 88% seen once. This sample comprised CD4+ or CD8+ T cells sorted from blood, obtained in a trial of the OX40 agonist ivuxolimab. These receptors were collected from an adult with an advanced solid tumor such as melanoma, head and neck, liver or kidney cancer.

This chain uses TRBV2 with TRBJ2-1; 9 bases agree with TRBD2. After removal of 0 bases from V and 4 bases from J, the junction contained 16 bases not matched to a gene. This CDR3 has 20 amino acids. Germline lookup yields CDR1 SNHLY and CDR2 FYNNEI. The CDR3 nucleotides read TGTGCCAGCAGTGAAGCCTCGGACTCCCCGACTAGCGGAGCTTACAATGAGCAGTTCTTC. As protein: CASSEASDSPTSGAYNEQFF.

This chain uses TRBV7-2 with TRBJ2-5, with 8 bases identical to TRBD2. Trimming removed 5 bases from V and 5 bases from J; junction bases left unmatched: 10. The CDR3 is made up of 15 amino acids. Germline CDR1 and CDR2: SGHTA and FQGNSA. The CDR3 DNA reads as TGTGCCAGCAGCCTCTCAGCGGGAGTGAAGGAGACCCAGTACTTC. It codes for CASSLSAGVKETQYF.

The chain recombines TRBV5-8 with TRBJ2-7, with D possibly matching TRBD2 (5 bases). Trimming stripped 1 base from V and 1 base from J, with 9 bases between. This CDR3 comprises 14 residues. CDR1 is SGHTS, CDR2 YDEGEE, per germline. The CDR3 loop is CASSLLWRSYEQYF. As DNA, the CDR3 is TGTGCCAGCAGCTTGTTATGGAGGTCCTACGAGCAGTACTTC.

In its sample, this clone was seen once. This sequence joins TRBV28 and TRBJ2-7; 8 bases align to TRBD2. The CDR3 extends over 13 amino acids. Looked up from germline, CDR1 is MDHEN and CDR2 is SYDVKM. With V trimmed by 6 bases and J by 7 bases, 8 bases remained unmatched. The CDR3 DNA reads TGTGCCAGCAGGGTAGCGGGGATATTTGAGCAGTACTTC. Its translation is CASRVAGIFEQYF.

This chain joins TRBV9 and TRBJ2-2; tentative D call: TRBD1 (5 bases). Trimming shortened V by 3 bases and J by 0 bases, and 15 bases separated the two germline ends. The CDR3 runs to 17 residues. Germline V gives CDR1 SGDLS, CDR2 YYNGEE. CDR3 sequence (DNA): TGTGCCAGCAGCGACCCTAGGGGCGCATCGAACACCGGGGAGCTGTTTTTT. Its translation is CASSDPRGASNTGELFF. Complete variable domain (other parts from reference TRBV9 and TRBJ2-2): DSGVTQTPKHLITATGQRVTLRCSPRSGDLSVYWYQQSLDQGLQFLIQYYNGEERAKGNILERFSAQQFPDLHSELNLSSLELGDSALYFCASSDPRGASNTGELFFGEGSRLTVL.

This chain connects TRBV11-2 to TRBJ1-6; D uncertain. The germline V and J ends were trimmed by 1 base and 4 bases, with 11 bases remaining between them. This CDR3 is 16 amino acids long. Germline CDR1 is SGHAT and CDR2 is FQNNGV. CDR3 DNA sequence: TGTGCCAGCAGCTTAGTGGACCGCGGTTATAATTCACCCCTCCACTTT. This gives the protein CASSLVDRGYNSPLHF.

The chain recombines TRBV6-1 with TRBJ2-3, with D perhaps matching TRBD2 (5 bases). Trimming shortened V by 7 bases and J by 3 bases, and 14 bases separated the two germline ends. The CDR3 covers 14 residues. Germline lookup yields CDR1 MNHNS and CDR2 SASEGT. The CDR3 sequence is CASTGGGPTDTQYF. The CDR3 bases are TGTGCCAGCACCGGAGGAGGCCCTACAGATACGCAGTATTTT.

This sequence joins TRBV5-4 and TRBJ2-2; weak D call: TRBD1 (6 bases). V lost 4 bases and J lost 1, with 11 bases in between. Germline CDR1 and CDR2: SGHNT and YYREEE (reference sequence). This CDR3 region has 15 residues. This CDR3 is CASSSPGQNTGELFF. The DNA of the CDR3 is TGTGCCAGCAGCAGTCCGGGACAGAACACCGGGGAGCTGTTTTTT.

This CDR3 is CSVYSAIDRVQETQYF. CDR3 coding DNA: TGCAGCGTTTATTCCGCAATCGACAGGGTCCAAGAGACCCAGTACTTC. The chain uses TRBV29-1 and TRBJ2-5; 7 nucleotides agree with TRBD1. Germline V gene sequence: CDR1 SQVTM, CDR2 ANQGSEA. The CDR3 runs 16 residues. Germline trimming cut 5 bases from V and 1 base from J; bases unmatched to any gene: 13.

The V call is TRBV4-1, the J call TRBJ2-1, with 7 bases identical to TRBD1. This CDR3 is built from 14 residues. Germline-derived CDR1 and CDR2 are MGHRA and YSYEKL. V shed 3 bases and J 3 bases; nucleotides not matched to a gene: 2. CDR3 in amino acids: CASSHRDSYNEQFF. Here the CDR3 DNA reads TGCGCCAGCAGCCACCGGGACAGCTACAATGAGCAGTTCTTC.

This clone was observed once. This chain joins TRBV9 and TRBJ2-1; D may be TRBD2 (6 bases). The CDR3 contains 15 residues. The germline V gene encodes CDR1 SGDLS and CDR2 YYNGEE. The V end was cut by 3 bases, the J end by 2 bases, with 12 bases between. CDR3 in amino acids: CASSETGGTYNEQFF. The DNA of the CDR3 is TGTGCCAGCAGCGAGACTGGCGGGACCTACAATGAGCAGTTCTTC.

The V call is TRBV10-3, the J call TRBJ1-1; D ambiguous. The germline CDR1 and CDR2 sequences are ENHRY and SYGVKD. V lost 4 bases and J 6 bases, leaving 9 bases between the germline ends. CDR3 length equals 12 residues. CDR3 amino acids: CAISAPGAEAFF. CDR3 sequence (DNA): TGTGCCATCAGTGCGCCTGGGGCTGAAGCTTTCTTT.

V is TRBV19 and J is TRBJ2-3; 8 bases fit TRBD1. The length of the CDR3 is 15 residues. Per the germline V gene, CDR1 is LNHDA and CDR2 is SQIVND (reference sequence). Germline trimming cut 4 bases from V and 5 bases from J; bases unmatched to any gene: 8. For the CDR3, the DNA is TGTGCCAGTAGTACCAACCCAGGGGGCCTAGATACGCAGTATTTT. Amino acids: CASSTNPGGLDTQYF.

This clone has only one observation. The chain links TRBV2 to TRBJ1-2; 7 bases map to TRBD1. CDR3 length: 16 residues. The J segment lost 4 bases and the V segment lost 0 bases, leaving 8 bases of the junction unmatched. Germline CDR1 and CDR2: SNHLY and FYNNEI. The CDR3 sequence is CASSEALAGGSYGYTF. The CDR3 DNA reads as TGTGCCAGCAGTGAAGCGCTGGCAGGGGGTTCCTATGGCTACACCTTC.

This clone was found once. The rearrangement links TRBV12-5 to TRBJ2-7, with 7 nucleotides matching TRBD2. CDR3 length equals 17 residues. With 3 bases clipped from V and 6 bases from J, the junction kept 17 bases outside the gene matches. Germline V lookup: CDR1 LGHNT, CDR2 FRNRAP. CDR3 loop: CASGFSIHDGGLSEQYF. The DNA for the CDR3 is TGTGCTAGTGGTTTTAGTATCCACGACGGGGGACTAAGCGAGCAGTACTTC.

This clone was found a few times. The J gene is TRBJ1-2, the V gene TRBV6-1; D not certain. The length of the CDR3 is 12 residues. CDR1 and CDR2 (germline): MNHNS, SASEGT. V dropped 5 bases and J dropped 3 bases, with 7 bases sitting between them. As DNA, the CDR3 is TGTGCCAGCAGTCCACTAGACTATGGCTACACCTTC. The encoded protein is CASSPLDYGYTF.

This clone occurred once. This CDR3 is CASSLYTGELFF. DNA for the CDR3: TGTGCCAGCAGTTTGTACACCGGGGAGCTGTTTTTT. The chain links TRBV27 to TRBJ2-2; D remains ambiguous. CDR3 length: 12 amino acids. Germline V lookup: CDR1 MNHEY, CDR2 SMNVEV (reference sequence). Trimming left V 3 bases short and J 3 bases short, with 2 bases between.

V is TRBV5-6 and J is TRBJ1-1, with D hard to call. The CDR3 extends over 12 amino acids. The germline V gene encodes CDR1 SGHDT and CDR2 YYEEEE. The V and J ends lost 5 bases and 4 bases respectively, with 9 bases between them. The CDR3 here is CASSFMGTEAFF. Here the CDR3 DNA reads TGTGCCAGCAGTTTCATGGGCACTGAAGCTTTCTTT.

J is TRBJ1-1 and V is TRBV7-9; D remains ambiguous. From germline, CDR1 is SEHNR and CDR2 FQNEAQ (reference sequence). The CDR3 spans 15 residues. The V gene lost 0 bases and the J gene lost 7 bases, with 15 bases spanning the gap. The chain's CDR3 is CASSLASGRYDEAFF. The CDR3 bases are TGTGCCAGCAGCTTAGCGTCGGGAAGGTATGATGAAGCTTTCTTT. The full variable domain, with the rest looked up from reference TRBV7-9 and TRBJ1-1, is DTGVSQNPRHKITKRGQNVTFRCDPISEHNRLYWYRQTLGQGPEFLTYFQNEAQLEKSRLLSDRFSAERPKGSFSTLEIQRTEQGDSAMYLCASSLASGRYDEAFFGQGTRLTVV.

The chain has TRBV27 and TRBJ2-1; 7 bases align to TRBD2. CDR3 size: 15 residues. The germline V gene has CDR1 MNHEY and CDR2 SMNVEV (reference sequence). J lost 9 bases, V lost 3 bases, and 11 bases had no gene match. The CDR3 here is CASSLTVLAVAEQFF. The CDR3, as DNA: TGTGCCAGCAGTTTGACGGTCCTAGCGGTCGCTGAGCAGTTCTTC.

This clone was observed once. The DNA of the CDR3 is TGTGCCAGCAGCTTGGGGGGTGGTACTGAAGCTTTCTTT. Its protein is CASSLGGGTEAFF. The chain combines TRBV5-4 with TRBJ1-1; D gene unclear. The CDR3 consists of 13 residues. Trimming shortened V by 0 bases and J by 5 bases, and 8 bases separated the two germline ends. Germline lookup yields CDR1 SGHNT and CDR2 YYREEE (reference sequence).

J is TRBJ2-7 and V is TRBV19; the match to TRBD1 covers 7 bases. Germline lookup yields CDR1 LNHDA and CDR2 SQIVND (reference sequence). The CDR3 consists of 16 residues. V gave up 6 bases and J gave up 2 bases; unmatched junction bases: 13. CDR3 in amino acids: CASRPSQGVSPYEQYF. CDR3 nucleotides: TGTGCCAGTAGACCCTCTCAGGGGGTCTCCCCCTACGAGCAGTACTTC. Filled out from reference TRBV19 and TRBJ2-7, the complete variable domain reads DGGITQSPKYLFRKEGQNVTLSCEQNLNHDAMYWYRQDPGQGLRLIYYSQIVNDFQKGDIAEGYSVSREKKESFPLTVTSAQKNPTAFYLCASRPSQGVSPYEQYFGPGTRLTVT.

This clone was counted between two and nine times. As DNA, the CDR3 is TGTGCCAGTAATGAAATGGTAGCTGGAGATACGCAGTATTTT. Its translation is CASNEMVAGDTQYF. V and J are TRBV19 and TRBJ2-3; no reliable D call. The CDR3 is made up of 14 amino acids. The germline CDR1 and CDR2 sequences are LNHDA and SQIVND (reference sequence). Trimming stripped 7 bases from V and 5 bases from J, with 16 bases between. The variable domain in full, with the rest retrieved from reference TRBV19 and TRBJ2-3, is DGGITQSPKYLFRKEGQNVTLSCEQNLNHDAMYWYRQDPGQGLRLIYYSQIVNDFQKGDIAEGYSVSREKKESFPLTVTSAQKNPTAFYLCASNEMVAGDTQYFGPGTRLTVL.

The V gene is TRBV28, the J gene TRBJ2-3, with unresolved D. Germline-derived CDR1 and CDR2 are MDHEN and SYDVKM. The V end lost 8 bases, the J end lost 1 base, and 19 bases lay between the germline ends. This CDR3 region has 16 residues. The chain's CDR3 is CASLPLGGLGTDTQYF. In nucleotides, the CDR3 is TGTGCCAGCCTCCCGTTGGGTGGTCTAGGCACAGATACGCAGTATTTT.

J is TRBJ2-1 and V is TRBV11-2; D ambiguous. Between the trimmed V and J ends, which lost 0 bases and 10 bases, there was a span of 16 bases. Germline-derived CDR1 and CDR2 are SGHAT and FQNNGV. The CDR3 consists of 15 residues. The DNA of the CDR3 is TGTGCCAGCAGCTTAGATCCTGGCTTTCAAAGCGAGCAGTTCTTC. It specifies CASSLDPGFQSEQFF.

The rearrangement joins TRBV5-8 to TRBJ2-5, with 11 bases identical to TRBD1. The germline V gene encodes CDR1 SGHTS and CDR2 YDEGEE. The CDR3 runs 15 residues. V was clipped by 4 bases and J by 5 bases; unmatched bases: 7. The DNA for the CDR3 is TGTGCCAGCAGCGAGGGACAGGGGGTCGGGGAGACCCAGTACTTC. Translation: CASSEGQGVGETQYF. The complete variable domain, with remaining parts taken from reference TRBV5-8 and TRBJ2-5, reads EAGVTQSPTHLIKTRGQQATLRCSPISGHTSVYWYQQALGLGLQFLLWYDEGEERNRGNFPPRFSGRQFPNYSSELNVNALELEDSALYLCASSEGQGVGETQYFGPGTRLLVL.

The chain uses TRBV5-1 and TRBJ2-2; a weak D match, TRBD2 (6 bases). Between the trimmed V and J ends, which lost 4 bases and 0 bases, there was a span of 13 bases. The CDR3 length is 16 residues. Germline V CDR1 and CDR2: SGHRS, YFSETQ. CDR3 sequence (DNA): TGCGCCAGCAGCCTCGGCAGGGACTCGAACACCGGGGAGCTGTTTTTT. Translating it yields CASSLGRDSNTGELFF.

The V call is TRBV7-2, the J call TRBJ1-2; 7 nucleotides line up with TRBD1. Germline CDR1 and CDR2: SGHTA and FQGNSA. J lost 4 bases, V lost 2 bases, and 10 bases had no gene match. This CDR3 is 16 amino acids long. CDR3 coding DNA: TGTGCCAGCAGCTTATGGGGAGGGACAGACCTCTATGGCTACACCTTC. This translates into CASSLWGGTDLYGYTF.

The chain combines TRBV27 with TRBJ2-1; the match to TRBD2 covers 7 bases. This CDR3 has 12 residues. The ends lost 6 bases at V and 7 bases at J; junction bases unmatched: 3. Germline values: CDR1 MNHEY, CDR2 SMNVEV (reference sequence). CDR3 nucleotide sequence: TGTGCCAGCAGGCTTAGCGGGAATGAGCAGTTCTTC. As protein: CASRLSGNEQFF.